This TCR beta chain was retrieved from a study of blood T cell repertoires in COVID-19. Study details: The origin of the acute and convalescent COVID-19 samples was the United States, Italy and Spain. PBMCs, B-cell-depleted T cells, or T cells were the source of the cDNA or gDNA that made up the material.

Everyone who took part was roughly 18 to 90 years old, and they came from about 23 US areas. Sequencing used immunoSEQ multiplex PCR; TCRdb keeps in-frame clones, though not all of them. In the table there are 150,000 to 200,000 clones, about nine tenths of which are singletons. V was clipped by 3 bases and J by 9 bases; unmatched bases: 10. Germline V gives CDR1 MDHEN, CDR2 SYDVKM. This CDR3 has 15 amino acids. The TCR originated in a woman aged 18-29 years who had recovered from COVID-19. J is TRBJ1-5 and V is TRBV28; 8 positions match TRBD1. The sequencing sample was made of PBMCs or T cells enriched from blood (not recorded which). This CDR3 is CASSFGQGLSGPQHF. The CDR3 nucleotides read TGTGCCAGCAGTTTTGGACAGGGTCTAAGCGGGCCCCAGCATTTT.